Listed here are 12 T cell receptor beta chains from one sample, sequenced in a study of spatial heterogeneity in lung cancer. Stated time point: sample taken at primary tumor resection. Unsorted whole RNA from tumor, nontumor lung or frozen PBMC underwent sequencing. TCRdb reprocessed the 5' RACE reads via MiXCR and lists one record per CDR3 protein. The repertoire holds about 11,000 distinct CDR3 sequences, with over 15% as singletons. The material was PBMCs, obtained at surgery. All receptors come from a male donor with early-stage non-small cell lung cancer.

This clonotype has more than one count but fewer than ten. The junction and the germline gene differ at one end; a read error may be behind it. The chain employs TRBV7-7 and TRBJ2-1; D remains ambiguous. The CDR3 extends over 13 amino acids. Germline CDR1 is SSHAT and CDR2 is FNYEAQ (reference sequence). CDR3 DNA: TGTGCTAGCAGCTTCAACCCATACAATGAGCAGTTCTTC. It translates to CASSFNPYNEQFF.

This clonotype has a count of ten or more. The chain joins TRBV28 to TRBJ2-1; TRBD2 matches 10 bases. The CDR3 has 15 residues. After removal of 6 bases from V and 2 bases from J, the junction contained 4 bases not matched to a gene. CDR1 MDHEN and CDR2 SYDVKM come from the germline V gene. CDR3 amino acids: CASSELAGTYNEQFF. The CDR3 region has the DNA TGTGCCAGCAGCGAACTAGCGGGAACCTACAATGAGCAGTTCTTC.

This chain uses TRBV9 with TRBJ2-1; possibly TRBD2 for D (6 bases). Trimming took 4 bases from V and 3 from J, leaving 14 bases between them. There are 15 residues in the CDR3. Germline assignment: CDR1 SGDLS and CDR2 YYNGEE. CDR3 amino acids: CASSPGGAGYNEQFF. The DNA for the CDR3 is TGTGCCAGCAGCCCTGGAGGAGCGGGCTACAATGAGCAGTTCTTC.

Note on this clonotype: The final CDR3 position lacks the conserved phenylalanine or tryptophan, pointing to a likely read error. The chain has TRBV20-1 and TRBJ2-1; 12 nucleotides agree with TRBD2. This CDR3 is 15 amino acids long. V lost 5 bases and J lost 8; bases outside the gene matches: 10. Germline CDR1 is DFQATT and CDR2 is SNEGSKA (reference sequence). CDR3 in DNA: TGCAGTGCTCATACCCGGACTAGCGGGATGGATGAGCAGTTCTCC. Its translation: CSAHTRTSGMDEQFS.

This clonotype was recorded at least ten times. Germline is not matched at one junction end, which may reflect a read error. The chain recombines TRBV29-1 with TRBJ2-3, with a possible D match to TRBD1 (5 bases). The CDR3 is made up of 15 amino acids. The germline gives CDR1 SQVTM, CDR2 ANQGSEA. The CDR3 DNA reads TGCAGCGTTAAAGATGACAGATTTAGCACAGATACGCAGTATTTT. Its protein is CSVKDDRFSTDTQYF.

Of note for this clonotype: Since a much larger clone is just one base distant, this may be a read error. This chain's CDR3 is CASSSTSGSVNTGELFF. CDR3 nucleotides: TGTGCCAGCAGTTCGACTAGCGGGAGTGTCAACACCGGGGAGCTGTTTTTT. V and J are TRBV27 and TRBJ2-2, with 12 positions matching TRBD2. The CDR3 runs 17 residues. Looked up from germline, CDR1 is MNHEY and CDR2 is SMNVEV (reference sequence). V dropped 4 bases and J dropped 2; count of bases not matched to a gene: 5.

This clonotype was seen a few times. The rearrangement links TRBV6-5 to TRBJ2-4; TRBD1 aligns across 7 bases. Germline CDR1 MNHEY, CDR2 SVGAGI. This CDR3 spans 13 amino acids. V was pared by 0 bases and J by 13 bases, with 6 bases of the junction left unmatched. The CDR3 region is CASSYSRGTEQYF. CDR3 DNA: TGTGCCAGCAGTTACTCGAGGGGGACAGAACAGTACTTC.

In its sample, this clonotype ranks as medium-sized. The rearrangement uses TRBV7-6 and TRBJ2-3; a possible D gene is TRBD2 (5 bases). Germline CDR1 reads SGHVS; CDR2 reads FNYEAQ. The CDR3 runs to 13 residues. V lost 7 bases to trimming and J lost 4 bases, with 12 bases between them. The CDR3 nucleotides read TGTGCCAGCATCGCAAACGGGGCAGATACGCAGTATTTT. Translated, it gives CASIANGADTQYF.

The chain uses TRBV6-1 and TRBJ2-5, with 10 positions matching TRBD2. CDR3 length: 17 amino acids. V lost 5 bases to trimming and J lost 1 base; unmatched junction nucleotides: 10. The germline gives CDR1 MNHNS, CDR2 SASEGT. The DNA for the CDR3 is TGTGCCAGCAGTCGGGCTAGCGGGAGCGTTACCCAAGAGACCCAGTACTTC. Its translation is CASSRASGSVTQETQYF.

This clonotype was detected once. The chain uses TRBV7-2 and TRBJ2-7; D not resolved. V lost 5 bases and J 0 bases, leaving 17 bases between the germline ends. This CDR3 spans 16 amino acids. From germline, CDR1 is SGHTA and CDR2 FQGNSA. The CDR3 DNA is TGTGCCAGCAGCCACCCCCGTGGTCTCAGCTCCTACGAGCAGTACTTC. Translated, it gives CASSHPRGLSSYEQYF. The full variable domain, with the rest looked up from reference TRBV7-2 and TRBJ2-7, is GAGVSQSPSNKVTEKGKDVELRCDPISGHTALYWYRQSLGQGLEFLIYFQGNSAPDKSGLPSDRFSAERTGGSVSTLTIQRTQQEDSAVYLCASSHPRGLSSYEQYFGPGTRLTVT.

To note about this clonotype: A read error is possible here, since a much larger clone lies one base away. The chain recombines TRBV11-2 with TRBJ2-1; 8 bases line up with TRBD2. Germline V gives CDR1 SGHAT, CDR2 FQNNGV. The CDR3 sequence is 14 residues long. CDR3: CAGSFTSGANEQFF. The CDR3 DNA follows: TGTGCCGGCAGCTTCACTAGCGGAGCCAATGAGCAGTTCTTC.

In its sample, this clonotype ranks as medium-sized. The chain employs TRBV20-1 and TRBJ1-1; 8 bases match TRBD1. The junction had 2 bases not matched to a gene; V was cut back by 4 bases and J by 4 bases. This CDR3 region has 12 residues. Germline V gives CDR1 DFQATT, CDR2 SNEGSKA (reference sequence). The CDR3 region has the DNA TGCAGTGCTAAGACAGGGGCCACTGAAGCTTTCTTT. This gives the protein CSAKTGATEAFF.